Given below is one T cell receptor beta chain in context. The data derive from a study of T cells after posttransplantation cyclophosphamide. The CDR3 sequence is 14 residues long. V lost 3 bases to trimming and J lost 5 bases; unmatched junction nucleotides: 7. The germline V gene encodes CDR1 GTSNPN and CDR2 SVGIG (reference sequence). A marrow graft followed busulfan-fludarabine conditioning, with cyclophosphamide on days +3 and +4. This table comes from immunoSEQ multiplex PCR, and its TCRdb copy is limited to in-frame clones, with some not included. Altogether fewer than 13,000 clones were found in the sample, and no singletons occur.

This sequence joins TRBV30 and TRBJ2-5, with TRBD1 matching 9 bases. The specimen comprised PBMCs, sampled after allogeneic stem cell transplant with posttransplant cyclophosphamide. The receptor comes from a female patient in her forties or fifties who received an allogeneic stem cell transplant from a related donor, was CMV-positive, and had no GVHD. Some T cells may possibly be graft donor cells. The DNA for the CDR3 is TGTGCCTGGAGCGCACAGGGGGCGCGTGAGACCCAGTACTTC. Its translation: CAWSAQGARETQYF.